A single sample is the source of the 31 T cell receptor beta chains below, sequenced in a study of T cell repertoires and HLA-DP antigens. The method was immunoSEQ multiplex PCR; TCRdb's version includes in-frame clones alone and lacks a portion of them. Among roughly 120,000 clones listed, about 91% were seen once. Antigens for these TCRs are unknown. Sequencing used CD4+ T cells from PBMCs. The receptors stem from a young woman in good health and CMV-seronegative.

This clone was found a few times. The chain joins TRBV2 to TRBJ1-4; no clear D. The CDR3 totals 15 residues. Germline lookup yields CDR1 SNHLY and CDR2 FYNNEI. V was cut by 9 bases and J by 2 bases, with 16 bases left in between. This chain's CDR3 is CASSMEPTTNEKLFF. CDR3 bases: TGTGCCAGTTCCATGGAACCCACCACTAATGAAAAACTGTTTTTT.

J is TRBJ1-1 and V is TRBV5-4, with a tentative D call TRBD1 (5 bases). Germline CDR1 SGHNT, CDR2 YYREEE (reference sequence). The CDR3 has 13 amino acids. V was shortened by 0 bases and J by 4 bases, with 7 bases between the two germline ends. This CDR3 is CASSLGGRTEAFF. The CDR3 bases are TGTGCCAGCAGCTTGGGGGGCCGCACTGAAGCTTTCTTT.

This clone was counted a single time. The gene calls are TRBV7-2 and TRBJ2-1; D is ambiguous. Per germline, CDR1 SGHTA and CDR2 FQGNSA. V was clipped by 0 bases and J by 5 bases, with 14 bases between them. The CDR3 spans 16 residues. In DNA, the CDR3 is TGTGCCAGCAGCTTAGCGTCTGTTAGCCGCAACAATGAGCAGTTCTTC. Translation: CASSLASVSRNNEQFF.

The V gene is TRBV5-5, the J gene TRBJ2-6; the match to TRBD1 covers 7 bases. The ends lost 1 base at V and 4 bases at J; junction bases unmatched: 2. The CDR3 length is 15 residues. CDR1 and CDR2 (germline): SGHKS, YYEKEE (reference sequence). CDR3 protein: CASSLWGQGANVLTF. The CDR3 DNA reads as TGTGCCAGCAGCTTGTGGGGACAGGGGGCCAACGTCCTGACTTTC.

This rearrangement joins TRBV5-6 to TRBJ1-2, with no clear D. Trimming cost V 6 bases and J 2 bases, with 17 bases left between them. The CDR3 is 15 amino acids. Germline loops: CDR1 SGHDT, CDR2 YYEEEE. The DNA for the CDR3 is TGTGCCAGCAACAGCAGATATAGAAGGAACTATGGCTACACCTTC. This translates into CASNSRYRRNYGYTF.

This chain links TRBV19 with TRBJ2-7, with D perhaps matching TRBD2 (5 bases). In germline, CDR1 is LNHDA, CDR2 SQIVND (reference sequence). The V end was cut by 5 bases, the J end by 0 bases, with 17 bases between. The CDR3 consists of 16 residues. Written as DNA, the CDR3 is TGTGCCAGTAGTTCTAGCCAGGTCACCTTCTCCTACGAGCAGTACTTC. Amino acid sequence: CASSSSQVTFSYEQYF.

This clone was picked up one time. The V call is TRBV7-3, the J call TRBJ2-1, with 11 bases lining up with TRBD2. J was trimmed by 6 bases and V by 2 bases; bases with no gene match: 3. The germline V gene has CDR1 SGHTA and CDR2 FQGTGA. This CDR3 has 15 amino acids. The CDR3 protein is CASSLLGLAGNEQFF. The CDR3 DNA follows: TGTGCCAGCAGCTTACTTGGACTAGCGGGCAATGAGCAGTTCTTC.

The chain couples TRBV2 to TRBJ2-7, with 8 bases that match TRBD1. Per germline, CDR1 SNHLY and CDR2 FYNNEI. This CDR3 is built from 14 residues. The V and J ends lost 4 bases and 6 bases, in that order; junction bases with no gene match: 8. The DNA of the CDR3 is TGTGCCAGCAGTGTAAGCCTTACAGGGGGCGAGCAGTACTTC. Translation gives CASSVSLTGGEQYF.

The chain links TRBV5-7 to TRBJ2-7; 7 bases align to TRBD1. TRBV5-7 is noted as an ORF with a role that remains uncertain. V trimming: 3 bases; J trimming: 2 bases; junction bases outside the gene matches: 5. This CDR3 region has 14 residues. This CDR3 is CASSYTGDTYEQYV. The CDR3, as DNA: TGTGCCAGCAGCTATACAGGGGATACCTACGAGCAGTACGTC.

This clone occurred once. The rearrangement joins TRBV21-1 to TRBJ2-5; the D call in the table, TRBD2, was not verified against the DNA. TRBV21-1 is annotated as a pseudogene. This CDR3 contains 14 residues. The CDR3 DNA is TGTGCCAGCAGCAAACAGCGGGGGGAAGAGACCCAGTACTTC. Its protein product is CASSKQRGEETQYF.

This clone occurred once. This chain links TRBV20-1 with TRBJ2-7; D may be TRBD1 (5 bases). The CDR3 is 11 residues long. CDR1 is DFQATT and CDR2 is SNEGSKA in the germline V gene (reference sequence). Trimming pared 3 bases from V and 6 bases from J, leaving 9 bases between. CDR3 DNA: TGCAGTGCTAGCTCAAGGGGCGAGCAGTACGTC. Residues: CSASSRGEQYV.

The chain combines TRBV5-1 with TRBJ1-1, with D maybe TRBD1 (6 bases). The CDR3 runs to 15 residues. V shed 0 bases and J shed 1 base, with 10 bases lying between them. The germline V gene encodes CDR1 SGHRS and CDR2 YFSETQ. The CDR3: CASSLDRAKNTEAFF. In DNA form, the CDR3 reads TGCGCCAGCAGCTTGGACAGGGCAAAGAACACTGAAGCTTTCTTT.

V and J are TRBV14 and TRBJ2-1, with 7 bases aligning to TRBD2. Germline trimming cut 5 bases from V and 3 bases from J; bases unmatched to any gene: 7. From germline, CDR1 is SGHDN and CDR2 FVKESK. The CDR3 totals 15 residues. The CDR3 protein is CASSAWAGVYNEQFF. DNA for the CDR3: TGTGCCAGCAGCGCCTGGGCGGGGGTCTACAATGAGCAGTTCTTC.

This sequence joins TRBV5-5 and TRBJ1-1, with 9 bases aligning to TRBD1. The CDR3 consists of 14 residues. CDR1 SGHKS and CDR2 YYEKEE come from the germline V gene (reference sequence). The junction had 2 bases not matched to a gene; V was cut back by 0 bases and J by 5 bases. CDR3 loop: CASSLDRGPTEAFF. The DNA of the CDR3 is TGTGCCAGCAGCTTGGACAGGGGGCCAACTGAAGCTTTCTTT.

This chain connects TRBV30 to TRBJ2-2; a weak D match, TRBD2 (5 bases). From germline, CDR1 is GTSNPN and CDR2 SVGIG (reference sequence). V was trimmed by 1 base and J by 6 bases, leaving 9 bases between them. The CDR3 has 13 residues. The CDR3 here is CAWSAAGAGELFF. CDR3 in DNA: TGTGCCTGGAGTGCAGCCGGGGCCGGGGAGCTGTTTTTT.

This sequence joins TRBV28 and TRBJ2-2; TRBD2 might be the D (6 bases). V shed 3 bases and J shed 13 bases, with 27 bases lying between them. Germline loops: CDR1 MDHEN, CDR2 SYDVKM. This CDR3 comprises 17 residues. CDR3 bases: TGTGCCAGCAGTTTCCCTCGAGGGCGGGGCCTGGTGGGGACGCTGTTTTTT. Protein product: CASSFPRGRGLVGTLFF. Based on the CDR3 plus reference TRBV28 and TRBJ2-2, the full variable domain is DVKVTQSSRYLVKRTGEKVFLECVQDMDHENMFWYRQDPGLGLRLIYFSYDVKMKEKGDIPEGYSVSREKKERFSLILESASTNQTSMYLCASSFPRGRGLVGTLFFGEGSRLTVL.

The chain joins TRBV5-6 to TRBJ2-7; TRBD2 matches 9 bases. This CDR3 spans 16 amino acids. V was pared by 4 bases and J by 0 bases, with 8 bases of the junction left unmatched. Germline-derived CDR1 and CDR2 are SGHDT and YYEEEE. The CDR3 loop is CASSRGSGGSSYEQYV. The CDR3 nucleotides read TGTGCCAGCAGCCGTGGTAGCGGGGGATCCTCCTACGAGCAGTACGTC.

V and J are TRBV12-1 and TRBJ1-1. TRBV12-1 is listed as a pseudogene. CDR3 size: 16 residues. The CDR3 nucleotides are TGTGCCAGCAGCTTTGCCCACTCCAGCCCGAACACTGAAGCTTTCTTT. Protein product: CASSFAHSSPNTEAFF.

The rearrangement uses TRBV19 and TRBJ2-3; 7 bases map to TRBD1. V dropped 4 bases and J dropped 0; count of bases not matched to a gene: 7. Per the germline V gene, CDR1 is LNHDA and CDR2 is SQIVND (reference sequence). The CDR3 is 16 residues long. This CDR3 is CASSKTGRSSTDTQYF. As DNA, the CDR3 is TGTGCCAGTAGTAAGACAGGGAGATCTAGCACAGATACGCAGTATTTT.

The rearrangement links TRBV5-6 to TRBJ1-2; D gene unclear. The CDR3 runs 14 residues. Looked up from germline, CDR1 is SGHDT and CDR2 is YYEEEE. V was pared by 3 bases and J by 2 bases, with 11 bases between. CDR3 region: CASSSATQNYGYTF. In DNA form, the CDR3 reads TGTGCCAGCAGCTCAGCCACCCAAAACTATGGCTACACCTTC.

This clone turned up a few times. The chain uses TRBV6-1 and TRBJ1-6, with TRBD1 matching over 8 bases. Germline CDR1 is MNHNS and CDR2 is SASEGT. The CDR3 sequence is 16 residues long. Trimming took 3 bases from V and 5 from J; bases not matched to a gene: 6. CDR3 amino acids: CASSDRTGQNNSPLHF. The CDR3 nucleotides read TGTGCCAGCAGTGATAGGACAGGGCAGAATAATTCACCCCTCCACTTT.

This chain connects TRBV18 to TRBJ1-5; maybe TRBD1 (5 bases). Germline CDR1 reads KGHSH; CDR2 reads LQKENI. Trimming stripped 2 bases from V and 4 bases from J, with 9 bases between. This CDR3 is 14 amino acids long. The CDR3 DNA reads TGTGCCAGCTCACCAGACGCAGGGAATCAGCCCCAGCATTTT. Protein sequence: CASSPDAGNQPQHF.

The chain uses TRBV10-3 and TRBJ2-7; 10 positions match TRBD1. The CDR3 totals 16 residues. J was trimmed by 0 bases and V by 6 bases; bases with no gene match: 8. Germline CDR1 and CDR2: ENHRY and SYGVKD. The CDR3 loop reads CAISERQGAGSYEQYF. The CDR3 DNA reads as TGTGCCATCAGCGAAAGACAGGGGGCAGGCTCCTACGAGCAGTACTTC.

The V call is TRBV5-4, the J call TRBJ1-1; no clear D gene. Germline V gene lookup returns CDR1 SGHNT and CDR2 YYREEE (reference sequence). V dropped 4 bases and J dropped 0 bases, with 13 bases sitting between them. CDR3 size: 15 residues. DNA of the CDR3: TGTGCCAGCAGCCCCGGGCAGAGAATGAACACTGAAGCTTTCTTT. Encoded protein: CASSPGQRMNTEAFF. The full variable domain, its missing parts supplied by reference TRBV5-4 and TRBJ1-1, is ETGVTQSPTHLIKTRGQQVTLRCSSQSGHNTVSWYQQALGQGPQFIFQYYREEENGRGNFPPRFSGLQFPNYSSELNVNALELDDSALYLCASSPGQRMNTEAFFGQGTRLTVV.

The chain links TRBV19 to TRBJ2-3, with 11 bases fitting TRBD2. The CDR3 totals 14 residues. The V and J ends lost 6 bases and 7 bases, in that order; junction bases with no gene match: 6. Germline CDR1 reads LNHDA; CDR2 reads SQIVND (reference sequence). CDR3 coding DNA: TGTGCCAGTAGGTTAGCGGGAGGGCGAAATACGCAGTATTTT. It encodes CASRLAGGRNTQYF.

This clone appeared a single time. This sequence joins TRBV7-3 and TRBJ2-3; tentative D call: TRBD1 (5 bases). V was cut by 2 bases and J by 9 bases, with 9 bases left in between. CDR3 length: 12 residues. Germline V gene lookup returns CDR1 SGHTA and CDR2 FQGTGA. Here the CDR3 reads CASSLGPGTQYF. In DNA form, the CDR3 reads TGTGCCAGCAGCTTAGGCCCAGGGACGCAGTATTTT.

The genes are TRBV5-5 and TRBJ1-1; D gene ambiguous. The CDR3 is made up of 17 amino acids. The ends were cut back, 4 bases at V and 3 bases at J, with 22 bases in the middle. Germline CDR1 and CDR2: SGHKS and YYEKEE (reference sequence). CDR3 residues: CASSLTRGSSKDTEAFF. For the CDR3, the DNA is TGTGCCAGCAGCCTCACACGAGGGAGTAGTAAGGACACTGAAGCTTTCTTT.

This chain uses TRBV28 with TRBJ1-2, with 8 bases lining up with TRBD1. Trimming at V came to 1 base and at J to 3 bases, leaving 10 bases not matched to a gene. This CDR3 contains 17 residues. Germline-derived CDR1 and CDR2 are MDHEN and SYDVKM. In DNA, the CDR3 is TGTGCCAGCAGTTTATCAACAGGGGGAAGGTCGGACTATGGCTACACCTTC. This gives the protein CASSLSTGGRSDYGYTF.

CDR3 region: CASSLAPGGAGNQPQHF. The CDR3 DNA reads as TGTGCCAGCAGTTTGGCTCCCGGGGGGGCGGGCAATCAGCCCCAGCATTTT. V and J are TRBV28 and TRBJ1-5, with D possibly being TRBD1 (6 bases). CDR3 length equals 17 residues. The V and J ends lost 3 bases and 2 bases respectively, with 17 bases between them. In germline, CDR1 is MDHEN, CDR2 SYDVKM.

The chain is built from TRBV5-5 and TRBJ1-1; possible D gene TRBD1, 6 bases. From germline, CDR1 is SGHKS and CDR2 YYEKEE (reference sequence). Trimming removed 4 bases at V and 11 bases at J, with 15 bases between. The CDR3 sequence is 12 residues long. CDR3 DNA sequence: TGTGCCAGCAGCCCACCGGGACAAAGGGCTTTCTTT. It translates to CASSPPGQRAFF.

This clone was found once. The CDR3 spells CASSVSGTGGDTQYF. CDR3 coding DNA: TGTGCCAGCAGCGTAAGCGGGACGGGCGGGGATACGCAGTATTTT. V and J are TRBV9 and TRBJ2-3; 7 bases fit TRBD2. Germline V gene lookup returns CDR1 SGDLS and CDR2 YYNGEE. This CDR3 comprises 15 residues. The trim removed 1 base at V and 6 bases at J, leaving 8 bases unmatched.